The present TCR beta chain was sequenced within a study of cytomegalovirus exposure and HLA in healthy donors. 13 Jbeta primers and 60 Vbeta primers were used for the PCR. The assay was immunoSEQ multiplex PCR, and TCRdb's table has in-frame clones only and misses some. The profile covers around 180,000 clones, with over 60% appearing a single time and approximately 1.4% taken by the ten largest. The study's findings and limits: A link between a missense DCLRE1C variant and TCR beta V- and J-gene trimming emerged from a later analysis.

About this clone itself: Its antigen is undetermined.

The TCR comes from a girl between 10 and 17 years old in good health and CMV-seronegative. Sequencing used PBMCs.

CDR3 in DNA: TGTGCCTGGTCAGGGGGTAATGCTGGAAACACCATATATTTT. It codes for CAWSGGNAGNTIYF. The chain joins TRBV30 to TRBJ1-3; 7 nucleotides agree with TRBD1. Trimming removed 5 bases from V and 2 bases from J; junction bases left unmatched: 6. The CDR3 length is 14 residues. Germline V gene sequence: CDR1 GTSNPN, CDR2 SVGIG (reference sequence).